This record concerns one T cell receptor beta chain sequence. Measured with immunoSEQ multiplex PCR; TCRdb has only the in-frame clones, and not every one. The sample has 310,000 or so clones, roughly 90% seen once; the top ten hold approximately 9.4%. This sample is part of a study of blood T cell repertoires in COVID-19. Background on the study: Whether acute or convalescent, the COVID-19 samples came from the United States, Italy and Spain.

In germline, CDR1 is SGHNT, CDR2 YYREEE (reference sequence). The length of the CDR3 is 13 residues. The V end lost 0 bases, the J end lost 6 bases, and 9 bases lay between the germline ends. Seattle patient enrollment occurred during active infection, with longitudinal follow-up thereafter. This TCR was sampled from a man aged 25-45 years with COVID-19, enrolled during active disease. The chain recombines TRBV5-4 with TRBJ1-2; D unclear. What was sequenced was peripheral blood. The CDR3 coding sequence is TGTGCCAGCAGCTTGGCCGGGGTAGATGGCTACACCTTC. Residues: CASSLAGVDGYTF. The full variable domain, in which reference TRBV5-4 and TRBJ1-2 provide the parts outside the CDR3, is ETGVTQSPTHLIKTRGQQVTLRCSSQSGHNTVSWYQQALGQGPQFIFQYYREEENGRGNFPPRFSGLQFPNYSSELNVNALELDDSALYLCASSLAGVDGYTFGSGTRLTVV.